A single sample is the source of the 3 T cell receptor beta chains below, sequenced in a study of CD8+ T cells in alopecia areata. Sequencing used cDNA as its template, made by extracting RNA and reverse transcribing it. TCRdb's copy holds only in-frame clones and misses some; the assay was immunoSEQ multiplex PCR. The sample yields 250,000 or so clones, 65% to 70% seen once. Sequenced material: CD4+ T cells sorted from blood, taken at week 0. Receptors were obtained from a human donor with alopecia areata.

The chain couples TRBV15 to TRBJ2-5; TRBD1 might be the D (6 bases). The CDR3 has 14 amino acids. Looked up from germline, CDR1 is LNHNV and CDR2 is YYDKDF (reference sequence). V was pared by 1 base and J by 4 bases, with 10 bases between. The CDR3 DNA is TGTGCCACCAGCAGAGTAACAGGGCTAGAGACCCAGTACTTC. This encodes CATSRVTGLETQYF.

V usage is TRBV29-1 and J usage is TRBJ2-7, with 8 bases lining up with TRBD1. J gave up 3 bases and V 6 bases, and 7 bases lay outside the gene matches. The length of the CDR3 is 13 residues. In germline, CDR1 is SQVTM, CDR2 ANQGSEA. The DNA of the CDR3 is TGCAGCGTGGGACAGGCCAATAACTACGAGCAGTACTTC. This gives the protein CSVGQANNYEQYF.

The chain joins TRBV30 to TRBJ1-2, with 7 bases identical to TRBD1. Germline values: CDR1 GTSNPN, CDR2 SVGIG (reference sequence). The trim removed 8 bases at V and 4 bases at J, leaving 7 bases unmatched. This CDR3 has 12 amino acids. In nucleotides, the CDR3 is TGTGCCGCGAGACAGGGTTTCTATGGCTACACCTTC. Translating it yields CAARQGFYGYTF.